This TCR beta chain was sequenced in a study of blood T cell repertoires in COVID-19. Study in general: Specimens from acute and convalescent COVID-19 originated in the United States, Italy and Spain. T cells, B-cell-depleted T cells, or PBMCs provided the cDNA or gDNA that served as material.

In the original workflow: Estimates of nucleated cell counts were drawn from the amplification of reference gene primers. Some clones are missing from TCRdb's copy, which holds only in-frame ones; the method was immunoSEQ multiplex PCR. V and J calls and clone size are given by that table; D and trimming were obtained from the DNA. This table has 180,000 or so clones, 81% appearing once. V dropped 4 bases and J dropped 1 base, with 11 bases sitting between them. This CDR3 region has 14 residues. Per the germline V gene, CDR1 is SGDLS and CDR2 is YYNGEE. Followed over time, Seattle patients had been enrolled while infection was active.

Sequenced input: peripheral blood. The clonotype originates from an elderly woman with COVID-19, enrolled during active disease. The chain recombines TRBV9 with TRBJ1-1, with D hard to call. For the CDR3, the DNA is TGTGCCAGCAGCCCCCCGGCAGGGAACACTGAAGCTTTCTTT. The encoded protein is CASSPPAGNTEAFF.